This TCR beta chain emerged from a study of T cells after yellow fever vaccination. V shed 6 bases and J 8 bases; nucleotides not matched to a gene: 7. This CDR3 has 13 residues. CDR1 is SQVTM, CDR2 ANQGSEA, per germline. This clonotype was picked up many times. Each CDR3 protein is one row after TCRdb ran MiXCR on the 5' RACE reads. The table includes 14,000 or so distinct CDR3 sequences, about 7.3% detected once. The sequence derives from a young man who received the YFV17D yellow fever vaccine. This specimen was PBMCs, either bulk or a sorted T-cell subset (CD4+, CD8+, memory, or dextramer-sorted; not recorded which), taken on the day of the yellow fever booster vaccination. The J gene is TRBJ1-6, the V gene TRBV29-1; 7 bases agree with TRBD1. CDR3: CSVKTGRDSPLHF. The CDR3 nucleotides are TGCAGCGTCAAGACAGGGAGAGATTCACCCCTCCACTTT.